This T cell receptor beta chain was captured in a study of T-cell memory formation after mild COVID-19. Study-wide background: TCR clusters were mostly confined to one donor each.

Germline CDR1 and CDR2: KGHDR and SFDVKD. This CDR3 region has 15 residues. Trimming took 2 bases from V and 3 from J; bases not matched to a gene: 5. This clonotype was counted only a few times. What it recognizes is unknown. Constant-segment primers were used for 5'RACE, and the resulting TCR alpha and TCR beta cDNA libraries carried sample barcodes and UMIs. Each CDR3 protein is one row after TCRdb ran MiXCR on the 5' RACE reads. Of a few hundred thousand distinct CDR3 sequences listed, approximately 27% are singletons. Study results and caveats: Pre-infection memory carried some responding clones, suggesting that cross-reactive memory joined. CD4/CD8 balance held among clones contracting day 15 to 85, and later expanders leaned CD4+.

The J gene is TRBJ2-7, the V gene TRBV24-1; 8 bases line up with TRBD2. What was sequenced was PBMCs or a T cell subset sorted from them (not recorded which). This clonotype originated in an adult woman who had mild COVID-19 (a few samples of this study predate the infection). Cell type and time point are not known. CDR3 DNA: TGTGCCACCAGTGATTCCGCGGGGGGCTTCTACGAGCAGTACTTC. This codes for CATSDSAGGFYEQYF.